This T cell receptor (beta chain) was captured by sequencing in a study of blood T cell repertoires in COVID-19. Study as a whole: Whether acute or convalescent, the COVID-19 samples came from the United States, Italy and Spain. PBMCs, B-cell-depleted T cells, or T cells were the source of the cDNA or gDNA that made up the material.

Authors' analysis steps: Nucleated cell counts were estimated from reference gene primer amplification. This table comes from immunoSEQ multiplex PCR, and its TCRdb copy is limited to in-frame clones, with some not included. The DNA gave D and trimming, while V, J and clone size come from that table. The repertoire holds about 230,000 clones, around four fifths seen once, with approximately 30% in the top ten. The CDR3 totals 16 residues. Germline values: CDR1 LGHDT, CDR2 YNNKEL (reference sequence). The V gene lost 4 bases and the J gene lost 0 bases, with 13 bases spanning the gap. The TCR was taken from a man aged 35-49 years with acute or convalescent COVID-19. The sequenced sample consisted of peripheral blood. The gene calls are TRBV3-1 (or the pseudogene TRBV3-2) and TRBJ2-1; D is uncertain. This chain's CDR3 is CASSLPLVSSYNEQFF. CDR3 DNA sequence: TGTGCCAGCAGCCTGCCTCTCGTCAGCTCCTACAATGAGCAGTTCTTC.